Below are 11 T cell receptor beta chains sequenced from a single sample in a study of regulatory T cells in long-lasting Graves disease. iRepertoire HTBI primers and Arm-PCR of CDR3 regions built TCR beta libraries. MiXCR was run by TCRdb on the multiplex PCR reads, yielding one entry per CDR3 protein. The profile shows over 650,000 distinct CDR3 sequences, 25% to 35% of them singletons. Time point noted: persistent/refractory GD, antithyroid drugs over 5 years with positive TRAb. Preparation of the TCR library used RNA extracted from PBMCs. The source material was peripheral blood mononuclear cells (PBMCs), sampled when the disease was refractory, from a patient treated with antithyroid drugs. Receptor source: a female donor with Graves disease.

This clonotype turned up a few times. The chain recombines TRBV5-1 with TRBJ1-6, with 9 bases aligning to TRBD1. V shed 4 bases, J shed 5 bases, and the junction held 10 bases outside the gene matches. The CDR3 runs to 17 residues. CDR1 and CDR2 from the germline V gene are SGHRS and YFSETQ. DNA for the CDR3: TGCGCCAGCAGCCGGGGGACAGGGAGTGGTAATAATTCACCCCTCCACTTT. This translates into CASSRGTGSGNNSPLHF.

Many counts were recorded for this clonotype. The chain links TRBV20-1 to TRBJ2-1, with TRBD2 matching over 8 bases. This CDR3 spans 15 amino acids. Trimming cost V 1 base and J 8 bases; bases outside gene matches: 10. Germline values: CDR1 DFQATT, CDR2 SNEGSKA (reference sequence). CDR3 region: CSARAGTSFRHEQFF. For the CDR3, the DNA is TGCAGTGCTAGAGCTGGGACTAGTTTCCGCCATGAGCAGTTCTTC.

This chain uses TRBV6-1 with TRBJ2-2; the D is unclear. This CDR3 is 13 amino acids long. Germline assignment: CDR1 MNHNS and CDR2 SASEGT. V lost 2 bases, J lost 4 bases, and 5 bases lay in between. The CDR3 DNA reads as TGTGCCAGCAGTGAACATTCCACCGGGGAGCTGTTTTTT. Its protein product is CASSEHSTGELFF.

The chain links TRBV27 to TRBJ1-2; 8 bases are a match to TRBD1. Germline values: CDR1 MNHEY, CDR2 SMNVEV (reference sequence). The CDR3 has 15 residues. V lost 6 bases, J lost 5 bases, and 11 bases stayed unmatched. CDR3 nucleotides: TGTGCCAGCAGGGCCTCTGGACAGGGAAGTTATGGCTACACCTTC. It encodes CASRASGQGSYGYTF.

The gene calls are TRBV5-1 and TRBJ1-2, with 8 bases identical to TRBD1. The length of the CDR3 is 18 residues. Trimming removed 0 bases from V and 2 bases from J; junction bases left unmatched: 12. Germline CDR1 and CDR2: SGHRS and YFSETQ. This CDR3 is CASSLAVDRAFENYGYTF. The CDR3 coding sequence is TGCGCCAGCAGCTTGGCCGTGGACAGGGCGTTTGAAAACTATGGCTACACCTTC.

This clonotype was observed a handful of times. The DNA of the CDR3 is TGCAGTGCTAGGCGGACTAGCGGGAAGAATGAGCAGTTCTTC. Translation: CSARRTSGKNEQFF. The chain is built from TRBV20-1 and TRBJ2-1, with 12 bases aligning to TRBD2. Germline CDR1 is DFQATT and CDR2 is SNEGSKA (reference sequence). The CDR3 sequence is 14 residues long. The V gene end was trimmed by 3 bases and the J gene end by 7 bases; junction bases not matched to a gene: 4.

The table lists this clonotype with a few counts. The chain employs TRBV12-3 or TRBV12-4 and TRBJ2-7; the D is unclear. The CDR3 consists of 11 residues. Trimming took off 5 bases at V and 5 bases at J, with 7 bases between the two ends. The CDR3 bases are TGTGCCAGCAGTCCCTCGCACGAGCAGTACTTC. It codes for CASSPSHEQYF.

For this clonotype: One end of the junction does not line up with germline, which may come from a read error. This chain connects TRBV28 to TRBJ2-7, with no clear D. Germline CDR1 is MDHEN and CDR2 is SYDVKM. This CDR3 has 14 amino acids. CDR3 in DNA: TGTACCAGCAGTCCCCCCTCCGCACGCTACGAGCAGTACTTC. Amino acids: CTSSPPSARYEQYF.

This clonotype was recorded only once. The CDR3 DNA follows: TGTGCCAGCAGCCAAGACCCGGGACAGGGTATCGCCAACACCCTCCACTTT. Translated, it gives CASSQDPGQGIANTLHF. The chain couples TRBV4-2 to TRBJ1-6; 9 bases map to TRBD1. V shed 0 bases and J 14 bases; nucleotides not matched to a gene: 14. Germline CDR1 LGHNA, CDR2 YNFKEQ. This CDR3 region has 17 residues.

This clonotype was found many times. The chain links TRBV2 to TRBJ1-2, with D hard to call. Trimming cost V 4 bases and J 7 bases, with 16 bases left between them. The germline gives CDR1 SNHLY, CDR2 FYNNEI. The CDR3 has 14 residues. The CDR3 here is CASSVGRQPSGYTF. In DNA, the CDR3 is TGTGCCAGCAGTGTGGGTCGGCAGCCGAGTGGCTACACCTTC. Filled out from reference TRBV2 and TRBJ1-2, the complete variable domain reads EPEVTQTPSHQVTQMGQEVILRCVPISNHLYFYWYRQILGQKVEFLVSFYNNEISEKSEIFDDQFSVERPDGSNFTLKIRSTKLEDSAMYFCASSVGRQPSGYTFGSGTRLTVV.

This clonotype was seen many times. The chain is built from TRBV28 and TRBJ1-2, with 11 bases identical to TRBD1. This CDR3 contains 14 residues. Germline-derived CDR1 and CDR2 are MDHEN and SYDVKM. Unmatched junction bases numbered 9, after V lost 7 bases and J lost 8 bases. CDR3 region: CASTRTGGTLGYTF. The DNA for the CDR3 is TGTGCCAGCACCCGGACAGGGGGCACATTAGGCTACACCTTC.